The clone carrying this TCR beta chain was seen ten or more times. This entry comes from a study of spatial heterogeneity in lung cancer. Study-wide background: The donors, more than 55 patients with untreated early-stage non-small cell lung cancer, provided the samples. Follow-up PBMC samples were sequenced when available, at a median of approximately 24 months after resection.

The study tagged each TCR cDNA molecule with a unique molecular identifier. TCRdb re-analysed the 5' RACE reads in MiXCR, keeping a single row per CDR3 protein. The data show some 120,000 distinct CDR3 sequences, over 9% seen once. Germline assignment: CDR1 LNHDA and CDR2 SQIVND (reference sequence). V lost 5 bases, J lost 2 bases, and 5 bases stayed unmatched. CDR3 length equals 14 residues. Time point here: blood at routine non-recurrence follow-up after resection. Unsorted tumor, nontumor lung tissue or cryopreserved PBMC supplied the whole RNA. This TCR was sampled from a male donor with early-stage non-small cell lung cancer. The chain combines TRBV19 with TRBJ2-7; 8 positions match TRBD1. Sequenced here: PBMCs, sampled at follow-up. The CDR3 coding sequence is TGTGCCAGTAGTCTCAGGACAGGGACCTACGAGCAGTACTTC. Its protein product is CASSLRTGTYEQYF.